The rows below give T cell receptor beta chains drawn from one sample of a study of Graves' ophthalmopathy and Graves' hyperthyroidism. Each CDR3 protein gets one entry after TCRdb re-called the multiplex PCR reads with MiXCR. The sample carries over 150,000 distinct CDR3 sequences, about 40% recorded once. The sequencing input was peripheral blood. These receptors were taken from a woman aged 40 to 50 with Graves' ophthalmopathy. Both conserved end residues are part of each CDR3. The D gene is left open where the match is weak. Expanded clones are given a class, and other clones once, few, many or no size at all.

d_call,clone_size,v_call,cdr3_aa
TRBD1,-,TRBV28,CASSSRGQHYEQYF
-,many,TRBV19,CASSTGQTYEQYF
-,-,TRBV10-2,CASSESRAYEQYF
TRBD1,many,TRBV28,CASSPTGTAFEAFF
TRBD1,-,TRBV12-3/TRBV12-4,CASSLNRGTGNYEQYF
-,-,TRBV12-3/TRBV12-4,CASSLQPQTNTEAFF
TRBD2,many,TRBV20-1,CSARVERGLAGGGNIQYF
-,-,TRBV6-5,CASSYSYEQGNTEAFF
-,many,TRBV7-6,CASSLTRDSEAFF
-,many,TRBV4-2,CASSQDPAGGNQPQHF
-,many,TRBV28,CASSEQGEGNQPQHF
-,-,TRBV12-3/TRBV12-4,CASSPGPYTEAFF
TRBD1,many,TRBV7-6,CASSLGQGASGNTIYF
-,many,TRBV11-2,CASSLVGGVSNQPQHF
-,-,TRBV29-1,CSAHDYINYGYTF
-,-,TRBV12-3/TRBV12-4,CASSFLETGELFF
-,many,TRBV20-1,CSASPLSGRESYEQYF
-,many,TRBV12-3/TRBV12-4,CASSLSWGTAEAFF
TRBD2,-,TRBV28,CASSFPSGEQETQYF
-,-,TRBV20-1,CSARDQVDQPQHF
TRBD1,many,TRBV7-2,CASSLNRGVSGGYTF
-,-,TRBV18,CASSPPGQQIAKNIQYF
-,many,TRBV10-3,CAISEQLYEQYF
-,-,TRBV12-3/TRBV12-4,CASRGESYEQYF
TRBD1,-,TRBV6-1,CASTSTGQGKNIQYF
TRBD1,many,TRBV7-8,CASSSYRGVGETQYF
-,many,TRBV19,CASSIWGEGQPQHF
-,many,TRBV10-1,CASSDGNPSHEQYF
-,many,TRBV6-2/TRBV6-3,CASKEAAWTSYEQYF
TRBD2,many,TRBV28,CASSSSGRKMGLEQYF
-,many,TRBV7-9,CASSLGPSSQETQYF
TRBD2,few,TRBV28,CASSFVFRLGASGGGETQYF
-,many,TRBV6-2/TRBV6-3,CASSYPHDYGYTF
-,many,TRBV20-1,CSARDPAPSSSYNSPLHF
-,many,TRBV7-2,CASSSGPTTEQYF
TRBD1,many,TRBV7-2,CASSLVGQGISSGGYTF
-,many,TRBV7-3,CASSLVRGEMNTEAFF
-,many,TRBV29-1,CSVEGLKDGTYEQYF
-,many,TRBV4-2,CASSQGTLQETQYF
-,many,TRBV29-1,CSVDADGYTQYF
-,-,TRBV12-3/TRBV12-4,CASSFVGGGYTF
-,many,TRBV30,CAWSLEKQYF
-,-,TRBV20-1,CSAPTTRTGELFF